The 16 T cell receptor beta chains below were found in one sample sequenced in a study of T-cell reconstitution after alpha-beta-depleted transplantation in children (TCRdb year 2016). Library creation used PCR. The listed sequencing device is Illumina HiSeq 2500. TCR library preparation used molecular barcoding, with unique molecular identifiers applied to normalize quantification of the TCRbeta repertoire. TCRdb reprocessing: public reads trimmed at Q25 with fastp, clones called with MiXCR, in-frame beta chains kept. All rows with the same CDR3 protein become a single entry with the most common DNA and genes. Present in this sample are around 440,000 distinct CDR3 sequences, about 16% of which were seen just once. The ten largest clonotypes hold roughly 27% of the sample. The treatment or condition label, as the study defines it: allogeneic hematopoietic cell transplantation with graft depleted of TCRalphabeta T cells and CD19 B cells.

The input for sequencing was PBMCs, mostly from graft donor cells, taken 360 days after TCRalphabeta/CD19-depleted stem cell transplant. These receptors originate from a boy in the first two years of life who had a stem cell transplant for Wiskott-Aldrich syndrome, so the T cells may come from the graft donor.

The chain couples TRBV10-3 to TRBJ2-7; 7 positions match TRBD1. Germline assignment: CDR1 ENHRY and CDR2 SYGVKD. The junction had 20 bases not matched to a gene; V was cut back by 10 bases and J by 11 bases. This CDR3 spans 14 amino acids. The CDR3 sequence is CATSIVGTVLKKYF. The CDR3, as DNA: TGTGCCACGAGCATCGTGGGGACAGTGCTAAAGAAGTACTTC.

This clonotype was counted a few times. The J gene is TRBJ2-7, the V gene TRBV6-5, with D tentatively TRBD1 or TRBD2 (6 bases each). Trimming took 2 bases from V and 3 from J, leaving 14 bases between them. The germline V gene has CDR1 MNHEY and CDR2 SVGAGI. The CDR3 contains 15 residues. The CDR3 spells CASSYKGGAGYEQYF. CDR3 bases: TGTGCCAGCAGTTACAAGGGGGGCGCAGGCTACGAGCAGTACTTC.

This clonotype was recorded a few times. The gene calls are TRBV6-2 or TRBV6-3 and TRBJ1-5; D is perhaps TRBD1 (6 bases). Germline CDR1 and CDR2: MNHEY and SVGEGT. The CDR3 covers 16 residues. Deletions cut 6 bases from V and 4 bases from J, with 19 bases between. The CDR3 nucleotides read TGTGCCAGCAGGCCTCTCCAGGGGAAGCCTAATCAGCCCCAGCATTTT. It yields the protein CASRPLQGKPNQPQHF.

The chain uses TRBV15 and TRBJ2-5, with TRBD2 matching 10 bases. Germline V lookup: CDR1 LNHNV, CDR2 YYDKDF (reference sequence). Unmatched junction bases numbered 2, after V lost 1 base and J lost 0 bases. The CDR3 has 16 residues. The CDR3 here is CATSRGGTSDQETQYF. The CDR3 region has the DNA TGTGCCACCAGCAGAGGGGGGACTAGCGACCAAGAGACCCAGTACTTC.

This clonotype has more than one count but fewer than ten. This sequence joins TRBV9 and TRBJ2-3; D not certain. Germline CDR1 is SGDLS and CDR2 is YYNGEE. This CDR3 has 15 residues. V was cut by 0 bases and J by 0 bases, with 8 bases left in between. CDR3 in DNA: TGTGCCAGCAGCGTAGTGGGCTCTAGCACAGATACGCAGTATTTT. Amino acid sequence: CASSVVGSSTDTQYF.

The chain couples TRBV12-3 or TRBV12-4 to TRBJ1-5, with D possibly TRBD1 on 5 matching bases. V lost 3 bases and J 0 bases, leaving 9 bases between the germline ends. The CDR3 is made up of 15 amino acids. Written as DNA, the CDR3 is TGTGCCAGCAGTTTGGGGCTGAATAGCAATCAGCCCCAGCATTTT. Its translation is CASSLGLNSNQPQHF.

A few counts support this clonotype. The V call is TRBV4-1, the J call TRBJ2-4; the D gene could be TRBD1 or TRBD2 (5 bases each). From germline, CDR1 is MGHRA and CDR2 YSYEKL. V gave up 2 bases and J gave up 4 bases, with 12 bases separating them. The CDR3 consists of 15 residues. The CDR3 spells CASSQSGTGKNIQYF. CDR3 sequence (DNA): TGCGCCAGCAGCCAATCGGGGACGGGAAAAAACATTCAGTACTTC.

CDR3 sequence (DNA): TGCAGCGTTCGACAGGGGGCAGGTACGCAGTATTTT. This translates into CSVRQGAGTQYF. The rearrangement joins TRBV29-1 to TRBJ2-3, with 10 bases matching TRBD1. V trimming: 5 bases; J trimming: 8 bases; junction bases outside the gene matches: 4. The CDR3 length is 12 residues. Per the germline V gene, CDR1 is SQVTM and CDR2 is ANQGSEA.

V is TRBV12-3 or TRBV12-4 and J is TRBJ2-7, with no clear D. Trimming took off 2 bases at V and 2 bases at J, with 7 bases between the two ends. There are 13 residues in the CDR3. CDR3 in DNA: TGTGCCAGCAGTTTACACAATACCTACGAGCAGTACTTC. This translates into CASSLHNTYEQYF.

The rearrangement uses TRBV11-2 and TRBJ1-1; D call uncertain. The CDR3 loop spans 15 amino acids. The ends were cut back, 3 bases at V and 4 bases at J, with 15 bases in the middle. Looked up from germline, CDR1 is SGHAT and CDR2 is FQNNGV. The CDR3 DNA reads TGTGCCAGCAGCTTGTTCGGAGGACTGGGCACTGAAGCTTTCTTT. It specifies CASSLFGGLGTEAFF.

This clonotype was detected many times. The V and J genes are TRBV4-3 and TRBJ2-6, with 9 nucleotides matching TRBD1. Trimming took 4 bases from V and 2 from J; bases not matched to a gene: 9. The germline CDR1 and CDR2 sequences are LGHNA and YSLEER. The CDR3 loop spans 18 amino acids. CDR3 DNA: TGCGCCAGCAGCCCGCAGGGACAGGGCTTCACTGGGGCCAACGTCCTGACTTTC. Protein product: CASSPQGQGFTGANVLTF.

The J gene is TRBJ2-3, the V gene TRBV28; the D is unclear. V was clipped by 5 bases and J by 2 bases, with 14 bases between them. Germline V gives CDR1 MDHEN, CDR2 SYDVKM. The length of the CDR3 is 15 residues. CDR3: CASSLTPGSTDTQYF. CDR3 in DNA: TGTGCCAGCAGTCTGACTCCTGGCTCCACAGATACGCAGTATTTT.

This clonotype was detected a few times. The chain joins TRBV12-3 or TRBV12-4 to TRBJ2-5; 11 nucleotides line up with TRBD2. This CDR3 has 15 amino acids. After removal of 3 bases from V and 3 bases from J, the junction contained 3 bases not matched to a gene. This chain's CDR3 is CASSLPGLAEETQYF. In nucleotides, the CDR3 is TGTGCCAGCAGTTTGCCGGGACTAGCGGAAGAGACCCAGTACTTC.

V and J are TRBV7-8 and TRBJ2-1; weak D call: TRBD2 (6 bases). Germline V gives CDR1 SGHVS, CDR2 FQNEAQ. The CDR3 runs to 19 residues. V lost 2 bases and J 6 bases, leaving 26 bases between the germline ends. The DNA for the CDR3 is TGTGCCAGCAGCTTAAGGGGAAACCTCGGTTTGGGGGGTGGCAATGAGCAGTTCTTC. It encodes CASSLRGNLGLGGGNEQFF.

This clonotype was seen only once. This chain joins TRBV19 and TRBJ2-6; D assignment may be TRBD1 or TRBD2 (5 bases each). V gave up 3 bases and J gave up 4 bases, with 16 bases separating them. Germline assignment: CDR1 LNHDA and CDR2 SQIVND (reference sequence). The CDR3 length is 17 residues. The CDR3 DNA follows: TGTGCCAGTAGTATCTGGGGCAGTTCTAGCGGGGCCAACGTCCTGACTTTC. Amino acids: CASSIWGSSSGANVLTF.

This clonotype came up a few times. The rearrangement links TRBV4-3 to TRBJ2-7, with D possibly called TRBD1 or TRBD2 (6 bases each). This CDR3 region has 15 residues. Germline CDR1 reads LGHNA; CDR2 reads YSLEER. Deletions cut 0 bases from V and 4 bases from J, with 13 bases between. CDR3 bases: TGCGCCAGCAGCCAAGAGAGGGGGAGGTGGTACGAGCAGTACTTC. This sequence encodes CASSQERGRWYEQYF.